This T cell receptor (beta chain) emerged from a study of beta chain features in type 1 diabetes. V was clipped by 5 bases and J by 5 bases, with 18 bases between them. CDR1 and CDR2 from the germline V gene are SGHTA and FQGNSA. This CDR3 comprises 15 residues. Expressed TCRB transcripts were sequenced, since all the RNA that had been isolated was reverse transcribed. Some 3.8 million reads, on average, came from each naive, central memory and regulatory T cell sample. Measured with immunoSEQ multiplex PCR; TCRdb has only the in-frame clones, and not every one. The data contain 430,000 or so clones, over 9.5% of them singletons. Populations obtained by sorting all exceeded 95% purity. Points from the study as a whole: All four CD4+ subsets of Type 1 diabetes patients contained TCRB CDR3s that were moderately but significantly shorter.

Regarding this clone: Its antigen is undetermined.

This chain uses TRBV7-2 with TRBJ2-5; tentatively, D is TRBD1 or TRBD2 (5 bases each). The TCR originated in a woman aged 18-30 years in good health. Sequenced sample: naive CD4+ T cells from blood. For the CDR3, the DNA is TGTGCCAGCAGCCCAGCAGTTGGGGGATGGGAGACCCAGTACTTC. It encodes CASSPAVGGWETQYF.